This T cell receptor (beta chain) is drawn from a study of Ad26.COV2.S vaccination and SARS-CoV-2 variants. Treatment here: about 20 received Ad26.COV2.S at low or high dose, single or two shots; about 5 received placebo; per-sample allocation not given. Each sample was drawn 63 days after the first injection (of vaccine or placebo). Libraries were prepared by immunoSEQ multiplex PCR; TCRdb keeps only in-frame clonotypes and omits some of them. Of 350,000 to 450,000 clones listed, roughly 84% were seen once; the top ten hold around 3.5%. The specimen comprised peripheral blood, sampled in a trial of Ad26.COV2.S vaccine versus placebo. The receptor was isolated from a person aged 18-60 years who received the Ad26.COV2.S COVID-19 vaccine or a placebo.

The CDR3 reads CASSFRGFREQYF. CDR3 coding DNA: TGTGCCAGCAGCTTTAGGGGTTTTCGCGAGCAGTACTTC. The chain is built from TRBV7-8 and TRBJ2-7; D is possibly TRBD1 (5 bases). V lost 3 bases and J 6 bases, leaving 12 bases between the germline ends. This CDR3 has 13 residues. Germline CDR1 and CDR2: SGHVS and FQNEAQ.